This T cell receptor beta chain is from a study of tumor-infiltrating lymphocytes in primary liver carcinoma. Bulk tissue was left unsorted, and RNA and DNA were co-extracted from 20-30 mg of it. As concerns this clonotype: Its antigen is still unknown.

Trimming stripped 5 bases from V and 2 bases from J, with 10 bases between. The germline V gene encodes CDR1 SGHVS and CDR2 FQNEAQ. The CDR3 runs 13 residues. TCR beta cDNA was made from 500 ng total RNA with a constant-region primer. Libraries covering TCR beta were generated through three nested multiplex PCR rounds (using a slightly modified ARM-PCR). The study ran its first two PCR rounds for nine to ten cycles each, using TRBV1-TRBV30 forward primers and a C-beta reverse primer. MiXCR, run by TCRdb on the multiplex PCR reads, gives a single entry per CDR3 protein. Here the sample spans about 44,000 distinct CDR3 sequences, 60% to 75% being singletons. Broader study findings: A significantly higher top-250-clone fraction was recorded for tumors than for blood (p = 0.039).

The sequenced sample consisted of liver tumor tissue from sampling region 3. The subset was: tumor region T3, left-lateral pole. The chain uses TRBV7-8 and TRBJ2-7; D remains ambiguous. The TCR sequence derives from a man aged 40-50 years with primary liver carcinoma and hepatitis B virus infection. The CDR3 DNA reads as TGTGCCAGCAGCGGGATCAAGACCTACGAGCAGTACTTC. Its protein is CASSGIKTYEQYF. Filled out from reference TRBV7-8 and TRBJ2-7, the complete variable domain reads GAGVSQSPRYKVAKRGQDVALRCDPISGHVSLFWYQQALGQGPEFLTYFQNEAQLDKSGLPSDRFFAERPEGSVSTLKIQRTQQEDSAVYLCASSGIKTYEQYFGPGTRLTVT.